Below, 9 T cell receptor beta chains from the same sample are listed, as sequenced in a study of cytotoxic CD8 clonotypes in ibrutinib-treated CLL listed by TCRdb under 2021. Receptor libraries were prepared by the immunoSEQ multiplex PCR assay. TCRdb holds this immuneACCESS table with in-frame rearrangements only. Some clones are missing; in checked studies, unresolved V genes explain under half, and the rest has no known cause. The table for this sample lists about 92,000 clones; 77% of them were counted only once. Approximately 23% of the sample comes from the top ten. The time point label of this sample denotes: approximately 25 months on ibrutinib. Sequencing was performed on PBMCs, taken after 24 months of ibrutinib treatment. All receptors derive from a human donor with chronic lymphocytic leukemia.

The chain employs TRBV11-2 and TRBJ2-2, with D tentatively TRBD1 (7 bases). The CDR3 is 14 amino acids. V shed 3 bases and J shed 6 bases, with 11 bases lying between them. Germline V gives CDR1 SGHAT, CDR2 FQNNGV. The chain's CDR3 is CASSFQGGSGELFF. CDR3 nucleotide sequence: TGTGCCAGCAGCTTCCAGGGGGGTTCCGGGGAGCTGTTTTTT.

To note about this clone: A read error may account for a junction end that differs from germline. This sequence joins TRBV28 and TRBJ2-3, with 13 bases fitting TRBD2. Per the germline V gene, CDR1 is MDHEN and CDR2 is SYDVKM. This CDR3 contains 12 residues. The CDR3 loop is CASSGGLAGSLF. Written as DNA, the CDR3 is TGTGCCAGCAGTGGGGGACTAGCGGGAAGCCTTTTT.

The chain carries TRBV5-4 and TRBJ1-1; 7 positions match TRBD1. The CDR3 has 16 amino acids. V lost 4 bases and J lost 1; bases outside the gene matches: 10. The germline gives CDR1 SGHNT, CDR2 YYREEE (reference sequence). CDR3: CASSLGRGRENTEAFF. Written as DNA, the CDR3 is TGTGCCAGCAGCCTTGGGAGGGGGCGGGAGAACACTGAAGCTTTCTTT.

The chain carries TRBV7-9 and TRBJ2-3, with D unresolved. The CDR3 loop spans 13 amino acids. V lost 5 bases and J 2 bases, leaving 8 bases between the germline ends. Germline V CDR1 and CDR2: SEHNR, FQNEAQ (reference sequence). The CDR3 sequence is CASSPDNTDTQYF. DNA for the CDR3: TGTGCCAGCAGCCCTGACAACACAGATACGCAGTATTTT.

This chain links TRBV10-3 with TRBJ1-5; D uncertain. The ends were cut back, 3 bases at V and 0 bases at J, with 6 bases in the middle. There are 14 residues in the CDR3. Germline CDR1 is ENHRY and CDR2 is SYGVKD. This CDR3 is CAISDRSSNQPQHF. CDR3 nucleotide sequence: TGTGCCATCAGTGATAGGAGTAGCAATCAGCCCCAGCATTTT.

The chain is built from TRBV7-9 and TRBJ2-1; 11 bases fit TRBD2. Germline assignment: CDR1 SEHNR and CDR2 FQNEAQ (reference sequence). The CDR3 loop spans 16 amino acids. The V gene end was trimmed by 5 bases and the J gene end by 5 bases; junction bases not matched to a gene: 8. CDR3 residues: CASSDLTSGEDNEQFF. The CDR3 coding sequence is TGTGCCAGCAGCGACCTGACTAGCGGGGAAGACAATGAGCAGTTCTTC.

This clone was seen only once. The chain recombines TRBV28 with TRBJ1-4; no firm D call. This CDR3 is built from 11 residues. Germline V gives CDR1 MDHEN, CDR2 SYDVKM. Trimming shortened V by 6 bases and J by 4 bases, and 3 bases separated the two germline ends. CDR3 loop: CASSRNEKLFF. In nucleotides, the CDR3 is TGTGCCAGCAGCCGTAATGAAAAACTGTTTTTT.

This sequence joins TRBV5-4 and TRBJ2-4, with 10 bases fitting TRBD2. V was clipped by 3 bases and J by 6 bases; unmatched bases: 3. The length of the CDR3 is 14 residues. Germline loops: CDR1 SGHNT, CDR2 YYREEE (reference sequence). The CDR3 reads CASSYRTSGNIQYF. The CDR3 DNA sequence: TGTGCCAGCAGCTATCGGACTAGCGGAAACATTCAGTACTTC.

The chain combines TRBV20-1 with TRBJ2-1; D uncertain. The CDR3 covers 11 residues. V was clipped by 3 bases and J by 11 bases, with 11 bases between them. Germline loops: CDR1 DFQATT, CDR2 SNEGSKA (reference sequence). The CDR3 here is CSASVIGQQFF. The CDR3 coding sequence is TGCAGTGCTAGTGTTATAGGCCAGCAGTTCTTC.